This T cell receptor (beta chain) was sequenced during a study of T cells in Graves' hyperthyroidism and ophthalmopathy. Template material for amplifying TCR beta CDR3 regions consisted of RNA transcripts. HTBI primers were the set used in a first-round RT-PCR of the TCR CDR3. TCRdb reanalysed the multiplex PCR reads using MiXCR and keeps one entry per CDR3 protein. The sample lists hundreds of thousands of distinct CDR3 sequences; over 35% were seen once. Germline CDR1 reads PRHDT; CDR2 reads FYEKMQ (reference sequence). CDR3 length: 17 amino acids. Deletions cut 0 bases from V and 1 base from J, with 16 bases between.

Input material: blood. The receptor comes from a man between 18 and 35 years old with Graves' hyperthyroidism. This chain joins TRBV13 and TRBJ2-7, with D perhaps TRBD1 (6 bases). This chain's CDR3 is CASSLGGWGTSSYEQYF. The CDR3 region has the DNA TGTGCCAGCAGCTTAGGGGGTTGGGGGACATCTTCCTACGAGCAGTACTTC.